This is a list of T cell receptor beta chains from one sample in a study of blood T cell repertoires in COVID-19. Produced via immunoSEQ multiplex PCR; TCRdb's table is partial and in-frame only. The table records under 85,000 clones, roughly 82% of them present only once. The sequencing sample was made of peripheral blood. The source of these receptors is a human donor in a cohort sampled during active COVID-19. Both conserved end residues are part of each CDR3. A D gene is named only where the DNA matches it firmly. Clone size appears in some rows only: once, few, many, or a class for an expanded clone.

D gene: -
V gene: TRBV6-4
J gene: TRBJ1-4
clone size: -
CDR3 DNA: TGTGCCAGCAGTCGGGAGGCTAATGAAAAACTGTTTTTT
CDR3 protein: CASSREANEKLFF

D gene: TRBD1
V gene: TRBV7-2
J gene: TRBJ1-5
clone size: -
CDR3 DNA: TGTGCCAGCAGCCAAACGACAGGGACAGGTCAGCCCCAGCATTTT
CDR3 protein: CASSQTTGTGQPQHF

D gene: -
V gene: TRBV6-5
J gene: TRBJ1-1
clone size: -
CDR3 DNA: TGTGCCAGCAGTTACGCAGGGGTGACTGAAGCTTTCTTT
CDR3 protein: CASSYAGVTEAFF

D gene: -
V gene: TRBV15
J gene: TRBJ2-7
clone size: -
CDR3 DNA: TGTGCCACCAGCAGAGGACGGGGAACCTACGAGCAGTACTTC
CDR3 protein: CATSRGRGTYEQYF

D gene: TRBD1
V gene: TRBV15
J gene: TRBJ1-6
clone size: few
CDR3 DNA: TGTGCCACCAGCATAATCACAGGGGGCGCGACTTCCCTCCACTTT
CDR3 protein: CATSIITGGATSLHF

D gene: -
V gene: TRBV7-7
J gene: TRBJ2-7
clone size: once
CDR3 DNA: TGTGCTAGCAGCTTAGAATTGGGAGCCTACGAGCAGTACTTC
CDR3 protein: CASSLELGAYEQYF

D gene: TRBD1
V gene: TRBV5-5
J gene: TRBJ1-5
clone size: once
CDR3 DNA: TGTGCCAGCAGCCCCGGCCCCCGGGACAGGTATCAGCCCCAGCATTTT
CDR3 protein: CASSPGPRDRYQPQHF

D gene: -
V gene: TRBV30
J gene: TRBJ2-7
clone size: few
CDR3 DNA: TGTGCCTGGAGTGTACGTGACACATACGAGCAGTACTTC
CDR3 protein: CAWSVRDTYEQYF

D gene: TRBD1
V gene: TRBV28
J gene: TRBJ1-2
clone size: once
CDR3 DNA: TGTGCCAGCAGTAGGACAGGGCAGAGAGGCTACACCTTC
CDR3 protein: CASSRTGQRGYTF

D gene: TRBD2
V gene: TRBV28
J gene: TRBJ2-3
clone size: -
CDR3 DNA: TGTGCCAGCAACCTTGGGAGCGGGGGGACCACAGATACGCAGTATTTT
CDR3 protein: CASNLGSGGTTDTQYF

D gene: -
V gene: TRBV6-5
J gene: TRBJ1-3
clone size: -
CDR3 DNA: TGTGCCAGCAGGGACTCGGGTGCTTCTGGAAACACCATATATTTT
CDR3 protein: CASRDSGASGNTIYF

D gene: TRBD1
V gene: TRBV28
J gene: TRBJ2-7
clone size: -
CDR3 DNA: TGTGCCAGCAGGACTGGGACAGTCTACGAGCAGTACTTC
CDR3 protein: CASRTGTVYEQYF

D gene: -
V gene: TRBV6-1
J gene: TRBJ1-3
clone size: -
CDR3 DNA: TGTGCCAGCAGTGAAGCGCTGCACAGTTTCTCTGGAAACACCATATATTTT
CDR3 protein: CASSEALHSFSGNTIYF

D gene: -
V gene: TRBV19
J gene: TRBJ1-4
clone size: -
CDR3 DNA: TGTGCCAGTAGTCTGGACGGAGGACAACTGTTTTTT
CDR3 protein: CASSLDGGQLFF

D gene: -
V gene: TRBV5-1
J gene: TRBJ2-1
clone size: -
CDR3 DNA: TGCGCCAGCAGCTTGAATAACATATTTAACAATGAGCAGTTCTTC
CDR3 protein: CASSLNNIFNNEQFF

D gene: TRBD1
V gene: TRBV5-5
J gene: TRBJ2-5
clone size: -
CDR3 DNA: TGTGCCAGCAGCCAACAGGGGAATACGAGAAAGACCCAGTACTTC
CDR3 protein: CASSQQGNTRKTQYF

D gene: -
V gene: TRBV11-3
J gene: TRBJ2-5
clone size: few
CDR3 DNA: TGTGCCAGCAGCCCGAGACGGGGGGCCGAGGAGACCCAGTACTTC
CDR3 protein: CASSPRRGAEETQYF

D gene: -
V gene: TRBV7-2
J gene: TRBJ2-5
clone size: -
CDR3 DNA: TGTGCCAGCAGCCCCCGGACAGTCCAAGAGACCCAGTACTTC
CDR3 protein: CASSPRTVQETQYF

D gene: -
V gene: TRBV3-1/TRBV3-2
J gene: TRBJ1-5
clone size: once
CDR3 DNA: TGTGCCAGCAGCCTCCCCGGCAATCAGCCCCAGCATTTT
CDR3 protein: CASSLPGNQPQHF

D gene: TRBD1
V gene: TRBV7-3
J gene: TRBJ2-7
clone size: -
CDR3 DNA: TGTGCCAGCAGCTCGGGGACAGGGGCGGCCTACGAGCAGTACTTC
CDR3 protein: CASSSGTGAAYEQYF

D gene: TRBD1
V gene: TRBV18
J gene: TRBJ2-1
clone size: -
CDR3 DNA: TGTGCCAGCTCACCAACCGGGACAGGGGTCCTCAATGAGCAGTTCTTC
CDR3 protein: CASSPTGTGVLNEQFF

D gene: -
V gene: TRBV7-2
J gene: TRBJ2-5
clone size: -
CDR3 DNA: TGTGCCAGCAGCTTACTCTCGGGGAAAGAGACCCAGTACTTC
CDR3 protein: CASSLLSGKETQYF

D gene: TRBD1
V gene: TRBV29-1
J gene: TRBJ1-1
clone size: -
CDR3 DNA: TGCAGCGTCCAGAAGGCAGGGGGGAACACTGAAGCTTTCTTT
CDR3 protein: CSVQKAGGNTEAFF

D gene: TRBD1
V gene: TRBV15
J gene: TRBJ1-1
clone size: once
CDR3 DNA: TGTGCCACCAGCACCCTACCGGGACAGGGGAACACTGAAGCTTTCTTT
CDR3 protein: CATSTLPGQGNTEAFF

D gene: -
V gene: TRBV5-1
J gene: TRBJ2-3
clone size: -
CDR3 DNA: TGCGCCAGCAGCCCCACCACCGGGACAAGGAGCACAGATACGCAGTATTTT
CDR3 protein: CASSPTTGTRSTDTQYF

D gene: -
V gene: TRBV7-8
J gene: TRBJ2-1
clone size: -
CDR3 DNA: TGTGCCAGCAGCTTATCCGGGACAAAATACAATGAGCAGTTCTTC
CDR3 protein: CASSLSGTKYNEQFF

D gene: TRBD2
V gene: TRBV4-1
J gene: TRBJ2-3
clone size: once
CDR3 DNA: TGCGCCAGCAGCCGAAGCGGGTTGGGTAGCGGGGGGAACACAGATACGCAGTATTTT
CDR3 protein: CASSRSGLGSGGNTDTQYF

D gene: TRBD1
V gene: TRBV23-1
J gene: TRBJ2-7
clone size: few
CDR3 DNA: TGCGCCAGCAGTCAACTTCCGGGACAGGGTACCAACGAGCAGTACTTC
CDR3 protein: CASSQLPGQGTNEQYF

D gene: -
V gene: TRBV28
J gene: TRBJ1-2
clone size: once
CDR3 DNA: TGTGCCAGCACCCCGTTCCGAAACTTCTATGGCTACACCTTC
CDR3 protein: CASTPFRNFYGYTF

D gene: -
V gene: TRBV19
J gene: TRBJ2-1
clone size: once
CDR3 DNA: TGTGCCAGTAGTACCAGGGTCCATGAGCAGTTCTTC
CDR3 protein: CASSTRVHEQFF

D gene: TRBD2
V gene: TRBV6-2/TRBV6-3
J gene: TRBJ2-1
clone size: -
CDR3 DNA: TGTGCCAGCAGTTACTCGATCAGCGGGGGGGCTTTTGAGCAGTTCTTC
CDR3 protein: CASSYSISGGAFEQFF

D gene: -
V gene: TRBV6-1
J gene: TRBJ1-5
clone size: -
CDR3 DNA: TGTGCCAGCAGTGAAGTGAGGAGGGGAACTTATAGCAATCAGCCCCAGCATTTT
CDR3 protein: CASSEVRRGTYSNQPQHF

D gene: -
V gene: TRBV7-3
J gene: TRBJ1-1
clone size: once
CDR3 DNA: TGTGCCAGCAGCCCTCAGGGGAACACTGAAGCTTTCTTT
CDR3 protein: CASSPQGNTEAFF

D gene: -
V gene: TRBV2
J gene: TRBJ1-2
clone size: -
CDR3 DNA: TGTGCCAGCAGTCAAAACAGGGTACTCAATGGCTACACCTTC
CDR3 protein: CASSQNRVLNGYTF

D gene: -
V gene: TRBV21-1
J gene: TRBJ2-7
clone size: -
CDR3 DNA: TGTGCCAGCAGCCACCTACAGGGGGGGGCCTACGAGCAGTACTTC
CDR3 protein: CASSHLQGGAYEQYF

D gene: -
V gene: TRBV28
J gene: TRBJ1-3
clone size: -
CDR3 DNA: TGTGCCAGCAGCCTACTTACTGGAAACACCATATATTTT
CDR3 protein: CASSLLTGNTIYF

D gene: TRBD1
V gene: TRBV5-5
J gene: TRBJ1-1
clone size: once
CDR3 DNA: TGTGCCAGCAGCACACAGGGGGATACTGAAGCTTTCTTT
CDR3 protein: CASSTQGDTEAFF

D gene: TRBD1
V gene: TRBV5-1
J gene: TRBJ2-5
clone size: many
CDR3 DNA: TGCGCCAGCAGTCGGGACAGGGTTGGGCAAGAGACCCAGTACTTC
CDR3 protein: CASSRDRVGQETQYF

D gene: -
V gene: TRBV2
J gene: TRBJ2-5
clone size: -
CDR3 DNA: TGTGCCAGCAGTGCCTCAGGCTTTTCGGTCCAAGAGACCCAGTACTTC
CDR3 protein: CASSASGFSVQETQYF

D gene: -
V gene: TRBV19
J gene: TRBJ1-2
clone size: -
CDR3 DNA: TGTGCCAGTAGTCGGGCGGGGGGCGCATTGCCCTATGGCTACACCTTC
CDR3 protein: CASSRAGGALPYGYTF

D gene: TRBD1
V gene: TRBV2
J gene: TRBJ1-6
clone size: -
CDR3 DNA: TGTGCCAGCAGCCCCCAGGGGGGCAATTCACCCCTCCACTTT
CDR3 protein: CASSPQGGNSPLHF

D gene: -
V gene: TRBV3-1/TRBV3-2
J gene: TRBJ1-1
clone size: once
CDR3 DNA: TGTGCCAGCAGCCCTATGGACAGTGAAGCTTTCTTT
CDR3 protein: CASSPMDSEAFF

D gene: -
V gene: TRBV5-1
J gene: TRBJ2-5
clone size: -
CDR3 DNA: TGCGCCAGCAGCTCCTACTTACAAGAGACCCAGTACTTC
CDR3 protein: CASSSYLQETQYF

D gene: TRBD1
V gene: TRBV6-6
J gene: TRBJ2-7
clone size: -
CDR3 DNA: TGTGCCAGCAGAGACGACAGGGCCCCCTACGAGCAGTACTTC
CDR3 protein: CASRDDRAPYEQYF

D gene: -
V gene: TRBV5-5
J gene: TRBJ2-2
clone size: -
CDR3 DNA: TGTGCCAGCAGCCGACCTAAACATGGGAGTTCGAACACCGGGGAGCTGTTTTTT
CDR3 protein: CASSRPKHGSSNTGELFF

D gene: -
V gene: TRBV6-1
J gene: TRBJ2-7
clone size: few
CDR3 DNA: TGTGCCAGCAGTGAAGTCCCAGGGGTAGACGAGCAGTACTTC
CDR3 protein: CASSEVPGVDEQYF

D gene: -
V gene: TRBV24-1
J gene: TRBJ2-1
clone size: -
CDR3 DNA: TGTGCCACCAGTGCCAGGGCAGGGTACAATGAGCAGTTCTTC
CDR3 protein: CATSARAGYNEQFF

D gene: -
V gene: TRBV6-5
J gene: TRBJ1-2
clone size: -
CDR3 DNA: TGTGCCATCCTAAGGGGTGCTGGCTACACCTTC
CDR3 protein: CAILRGAGYTF

D gene: TRBD1
V gene: TRBV27
J gene: TRBJ1-6
clone size: once
CDR3 DNA: TGTGCCAGCAGAACCGAGACAGGGAATTCACCCCTCCACTTT
CDR3 protein: CASRTETGNSPLHF

D gene: -
V gene: TRBV11-2
J gene: TRBJ2-3
clone size: once
CDR3 DNA: TGTGCCAGCAGCGTCCAGCGGAGCACAGATACGCAGTATTTT
CDR3 protein: CASSVQRSTDTQYF

D gene: -
V gene: TRBV5-1
J gene: TRBJ2-7
clone size: -
CDR3 DNA: TGCGCCAGCAGCTTGGCCCCGAGCTCCTACGAGCAGTACTTC
CDR3 protein: CASSLAPSSYEQYF

D gene: -
V gene: TRBV15
J gene: TRBJ1-2
clone size: -
CDR3 DNA: TGTGCCACCAGCAGAGATAAGAATTACGGCTATGGCTACACCTTC
CDR3 protein: CATSRDKNYGYGYTF

D gene: TRBD1
V gene: TRBV7-3
J gene: TRBJ2-3
clone size: -
CDR3 DNA: TGTGCCAGCAGCTTGACAGGGGATACGCAGTATTTT
CDR3 protein: CASSLTGDTQYF

D gene: -
V gene: TRBV11-2
J gene: TRBJ1-2
clone size: -
CDR3 DNA: TGTGCCAGCAGCTTAATATTGGCGGATAACTATGGCTACACCTTC
CDR3 protein: CASSLILADNYGYTF

D gene: TRBD1
V gene: TRBV15
J gene: TRBJ1-4
clone size: -
CDR3 DNA: TGTGCCACCAGATTAGGGACAGCAAATAATGAAAAACTGTTTTTT
CDR3 protein: CATRLGTANNEKLFF

D gene: -
V gene: TRBV9
J gene: TRBJ1-4
clone size: -
CDR3 DNA: TGTGCCAGCAGCGTAGCTGGGGGGGGCGGATCTAATGAAAAACTGTTTTTT
CDR3 protein: CASSVAGGGGSNEKLFF

D gene: TRBD1
V gene: TRBV7-2
J gene: TRBJ1-2
clone size: -
CDR3 DNA: TGTGCCAGCACGACAGGGAGAAACTATGGCTACACCTTC
CDR3 protein: CASTTGRNYGYTF

D gene: -
V gene: TRBV5-6
J gene: TRBJ1-1
clone size: -
CDR3 DNA: TGTGCCAGCAGCTTGGTAGGGCCTAGCGGCGGCACTGAAGCTTTCTTT
CDR3 protein: CASSLVGPSGGTEAFF

D gene: TRBD2
V gene: TRBV7-9
J gene: TRBJ2-1
clone size: -
CDR3 DNA: TGTGCCAGCAGCTTAGTCGCGGGGGGATACAATGAGCAGTTCTTC
CDR3 protein: CASSLVAGGYNEQFF